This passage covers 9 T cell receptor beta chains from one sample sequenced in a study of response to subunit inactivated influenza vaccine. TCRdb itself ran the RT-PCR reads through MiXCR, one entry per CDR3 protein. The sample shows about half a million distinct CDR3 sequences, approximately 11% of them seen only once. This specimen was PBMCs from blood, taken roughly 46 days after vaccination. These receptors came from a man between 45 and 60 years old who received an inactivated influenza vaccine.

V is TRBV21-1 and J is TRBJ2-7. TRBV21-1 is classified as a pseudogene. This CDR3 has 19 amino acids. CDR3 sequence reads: CASSKAYVLRDRISYEQYF. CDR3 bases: TGTGCCAGCAGCAAAGCGTACGTACTGCGGGACAGGATCTCCTACGAGCAGTACTTC.

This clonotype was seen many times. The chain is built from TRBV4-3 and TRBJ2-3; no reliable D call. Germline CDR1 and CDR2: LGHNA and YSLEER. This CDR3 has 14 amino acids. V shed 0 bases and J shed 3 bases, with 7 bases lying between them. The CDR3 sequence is CASSQDLGTDTQYF. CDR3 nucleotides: TGCGCCAGCAGCCAAGATCTAGGAACAGATACGCAGTATTTT.

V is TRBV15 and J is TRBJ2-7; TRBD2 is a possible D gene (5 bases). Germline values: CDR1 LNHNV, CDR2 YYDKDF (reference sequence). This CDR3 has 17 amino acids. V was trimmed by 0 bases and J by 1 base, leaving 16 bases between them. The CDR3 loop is CATSRDRARVVSYEQYF. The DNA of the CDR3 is TGTGCCACCAGCAGAGATCGGGCGAGGGTCGTTTCCTACGAGCAGTACTTC.

CDR3 sequence reads: CSARAGTGVEQYF. CDR3 bases: TGCAGTGCTAGAGCGGGCACAGGGGTTGAGCAGTACTTC. V usage is TRBV20-1 and J usage is TRBJ2-7; 7 positions match TRBD1. The CDR3 spans 13 residues. Trimming at V came to 1 base and at J to 7 bases, leaving 7 bases not matched to a gene. Germline V gene data show CDR1 as DFQATT and CDR2 as SNEGSKA (reference sequence).

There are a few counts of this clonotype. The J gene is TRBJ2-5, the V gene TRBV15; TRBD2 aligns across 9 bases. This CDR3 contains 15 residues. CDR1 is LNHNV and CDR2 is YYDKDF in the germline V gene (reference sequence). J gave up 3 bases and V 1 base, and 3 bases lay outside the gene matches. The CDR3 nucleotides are TGTGCCACCAGCAGAGCGACTAGCGGAGAAGAGACCCAGTACTTC. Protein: CATSRATSGEETQYF.

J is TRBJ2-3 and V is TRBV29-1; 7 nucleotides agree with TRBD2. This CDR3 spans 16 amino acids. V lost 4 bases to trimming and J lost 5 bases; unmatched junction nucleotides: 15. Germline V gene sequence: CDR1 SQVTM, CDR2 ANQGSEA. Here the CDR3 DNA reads TGCAGCGTTGGACCATTTGGAGGGAGGGCGATAGATACGCAGTATTTT. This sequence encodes CSVGPFGGRAIDTQYF.

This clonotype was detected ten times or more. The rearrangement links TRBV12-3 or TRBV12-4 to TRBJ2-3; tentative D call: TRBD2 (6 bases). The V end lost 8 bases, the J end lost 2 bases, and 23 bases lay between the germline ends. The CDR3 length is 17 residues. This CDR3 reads CASVPGLPASSTDTQYF. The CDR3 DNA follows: TGTGCCAGCGTACCGGGACTCCCCGCGTCGTCCACAGATACGCAGTATTTT.

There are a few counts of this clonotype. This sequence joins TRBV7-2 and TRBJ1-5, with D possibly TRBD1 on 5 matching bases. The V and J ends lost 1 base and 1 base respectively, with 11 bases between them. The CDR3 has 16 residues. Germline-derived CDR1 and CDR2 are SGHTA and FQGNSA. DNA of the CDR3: TGTGCCAGCAGCTTAGAATCAGGGAGAAGCAATCAGCCCCAGCATTTT. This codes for CASSLESGRSNQPQHF.

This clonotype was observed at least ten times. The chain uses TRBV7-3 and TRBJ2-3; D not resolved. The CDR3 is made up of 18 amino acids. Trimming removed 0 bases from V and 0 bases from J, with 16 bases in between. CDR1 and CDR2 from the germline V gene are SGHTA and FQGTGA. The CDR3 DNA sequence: TGTGCCAGCAGCTTAACCAGTCGCACTTTTCCTAGCACAGATACGCAGTATTTT. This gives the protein CASSLTSRTFPSTDTQYF.